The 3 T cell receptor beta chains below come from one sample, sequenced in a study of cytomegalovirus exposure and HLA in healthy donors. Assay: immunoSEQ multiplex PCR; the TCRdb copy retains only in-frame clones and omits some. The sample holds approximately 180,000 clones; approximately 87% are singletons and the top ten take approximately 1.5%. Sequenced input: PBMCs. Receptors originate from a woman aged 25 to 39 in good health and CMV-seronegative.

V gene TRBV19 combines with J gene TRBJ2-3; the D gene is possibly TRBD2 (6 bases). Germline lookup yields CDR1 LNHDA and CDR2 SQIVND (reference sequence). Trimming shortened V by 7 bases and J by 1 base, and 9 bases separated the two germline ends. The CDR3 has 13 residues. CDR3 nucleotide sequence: TGTGCCAGTAAATCGGGAGGCACAGATACGCAGTATTTT. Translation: CASKSGGTDTQYF.

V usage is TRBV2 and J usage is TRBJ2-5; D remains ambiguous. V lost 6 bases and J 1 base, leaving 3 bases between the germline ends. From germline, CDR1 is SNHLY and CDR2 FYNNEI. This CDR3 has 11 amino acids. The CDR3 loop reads CASSGQETQYF. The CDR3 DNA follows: TGTGCCAGCAGCGGCCAAGAGACCCAGTACTTC.

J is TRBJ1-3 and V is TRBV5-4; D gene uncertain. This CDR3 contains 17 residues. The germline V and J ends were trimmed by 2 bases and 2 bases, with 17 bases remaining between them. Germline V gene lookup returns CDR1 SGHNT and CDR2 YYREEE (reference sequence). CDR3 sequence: CASSLDRGQSPGNTIYF. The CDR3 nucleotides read TGTGCCAGCAGCTTAGATCGAGGCCAGAGCCCTGGAAACACCATATATTTT.